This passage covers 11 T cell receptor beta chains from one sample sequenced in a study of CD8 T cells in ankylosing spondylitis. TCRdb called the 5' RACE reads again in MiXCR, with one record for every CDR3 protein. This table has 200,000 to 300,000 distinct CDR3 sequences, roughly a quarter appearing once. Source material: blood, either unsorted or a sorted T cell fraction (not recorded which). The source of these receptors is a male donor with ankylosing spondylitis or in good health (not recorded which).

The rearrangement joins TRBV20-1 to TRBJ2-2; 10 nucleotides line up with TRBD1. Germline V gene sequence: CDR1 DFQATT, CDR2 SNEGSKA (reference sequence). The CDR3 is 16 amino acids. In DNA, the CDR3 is TGCAGCCACAGAGATGACAGGGGGCGTCACACCGGGGAGCTGTTTTTT. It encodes CSHRDDRGRHTGELFF.

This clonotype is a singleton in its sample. The CDR3 region has the DNA TGTGCCAGCAGTAGAGAAGGATTTATGAACACTGAAGCTTTCTTT. Residues: CASSREGFMNTEAFF. This sequence joins TRBV28 and TRBJ1-1; D gene unclear. V lost 5 bases and J lost 0, with 13 bases in between. The CDR3 totals 15 residues. Germline V CDR1 and CDR2: MDHEN, SYDVKM. Full variable domain (remainder filled in from reference TRBV28 and TRBJ1-1): DVKVTQSSRYLVKRTGEKVFLECVQDMDHENMFWYRQDPGLGLRLIYFSYDVKMKEKGDIPEGYSVSREKKERFSLILESASTNQTSMYLCASSREGFMNTEAFFGQGTRLTVV.

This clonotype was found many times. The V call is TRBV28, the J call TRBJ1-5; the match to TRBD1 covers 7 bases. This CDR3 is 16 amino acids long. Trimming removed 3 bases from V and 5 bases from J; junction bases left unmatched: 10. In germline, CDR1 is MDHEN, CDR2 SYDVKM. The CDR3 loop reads CASSLATGSKDQPQHF. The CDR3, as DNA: TGTGCCAGCAGTTTGGCGACAGGGTCGAAAGATCAGCCCCAGCATTTT.

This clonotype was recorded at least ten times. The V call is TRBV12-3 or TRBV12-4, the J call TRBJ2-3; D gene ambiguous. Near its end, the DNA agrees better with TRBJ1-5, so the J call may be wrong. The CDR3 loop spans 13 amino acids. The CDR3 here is CASSPSQTDTQHF. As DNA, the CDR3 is TGTGCCAGCAGTCCCTCCCAGACCGACACGCAGCATTTT.

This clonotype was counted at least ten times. DNA for the CDR3: TGCGCCAGCAGCCAAGAGGAGAAGACCCAGTACTTC. This sequence encodes CASSQEEKTQYF. V is TRBV4-1 and J is TRBJ2-5; D remains unclear. V lost 0 bases and J 6 bases, leaving 5 bases between the germline ends. This CDR3 comprises 12 residues. Germline V lookup: CDR1 MGHRA, CDR2 YSYEKL.

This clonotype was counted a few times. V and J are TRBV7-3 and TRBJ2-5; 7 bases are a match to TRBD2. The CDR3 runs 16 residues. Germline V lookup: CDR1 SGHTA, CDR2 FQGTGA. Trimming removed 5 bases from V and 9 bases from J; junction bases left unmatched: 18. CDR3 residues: CASSHRDYTKLLAQYF. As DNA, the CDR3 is TGTGCCAGCAGCCACCGGGACTACACGAAACTCCTGGCCCAGTACTTC.

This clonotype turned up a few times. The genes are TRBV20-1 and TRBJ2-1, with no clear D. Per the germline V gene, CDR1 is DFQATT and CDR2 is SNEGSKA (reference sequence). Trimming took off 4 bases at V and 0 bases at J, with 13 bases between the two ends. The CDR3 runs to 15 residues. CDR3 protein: CSAMGTTPSYNEQFF. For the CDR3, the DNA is TGCAGTGCTATGGGCACGACCCCCTCCTACAATGAGCAGTTCTTC.

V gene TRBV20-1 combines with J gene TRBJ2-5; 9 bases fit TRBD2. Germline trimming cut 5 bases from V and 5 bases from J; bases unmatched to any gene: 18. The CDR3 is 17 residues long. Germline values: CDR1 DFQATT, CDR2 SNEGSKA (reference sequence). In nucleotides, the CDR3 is TGCAGTGCTCTCCTTGGTGGGGGATTAGCGGGGGTTGAGACCCAGTACTTC. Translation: CSALLGGGLAGVETQYF.

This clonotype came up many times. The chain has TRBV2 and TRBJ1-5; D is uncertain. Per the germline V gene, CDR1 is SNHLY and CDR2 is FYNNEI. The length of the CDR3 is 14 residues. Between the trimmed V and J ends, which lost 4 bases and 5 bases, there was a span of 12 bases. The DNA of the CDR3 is TGTGCCAGCAGTGCCCTGACAAGAGATCAGCCCCAGCATTTT. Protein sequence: CASSALTRDQPQHF. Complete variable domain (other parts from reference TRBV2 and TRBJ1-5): EPEVTQTPSHQVTQMGQEVILRCVPISNHLYFYWYRQILGQKVEFLVSFYNNEISEKSEIFDDQFSVERPDGSNFTLKIRSTKLEDSAMYFCASSALTRDQPQHFGDGTRLSIL.

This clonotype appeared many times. CDR3 loop: CASTDRVYGYTF. The DNA for the CDR3 is TGTGCCAGCACAGACAGAGTCTATGGCTACACCTTC. The chain carries TRBV12-3 or TRBV12-4 and TRBJ1-2, with D tentatively TRBD1 (5 bases). The CDR3 covers 12 residues. V lost 7 bases to trimming and J lost 4 bases, with 10 bases between them.

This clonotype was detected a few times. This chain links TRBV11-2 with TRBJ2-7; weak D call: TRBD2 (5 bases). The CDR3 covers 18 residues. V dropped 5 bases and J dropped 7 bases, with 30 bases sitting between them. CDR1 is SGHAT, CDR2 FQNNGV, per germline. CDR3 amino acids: CASSPLWSGGRRAGEQYF. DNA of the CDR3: TGTGCCAGCAGCCCCCTCTGGAGTGGCGGGCGGAGAGCTGGGGAGCAGTACTTC.